This T cell receptor beta chain was sequenced in a study of blood T cells in healthy people across ages. Germline loops: CDR1 SGHTA, CDR2 FQGNSA. With 1 base removed from V and 4 bases from J, the gap between germline ends came to 11 bases. This CDR3 is built from 15 residues. With a J-beta primer mix and a sample-barcoded 5' primer, a second PCR ran about 6 to 11 cycles. TCRdb fed the 5' RACE reads into MiXCR, producing one record per CDR3 protein. The sample includes approximately 800,000 distinct CDR3 sequences, about half of them seen just once. The clonotype originates from an elderly man in good health. What was sequenced was blood. This chain joins TRBV7-2 and TRBJ1-5, with a possible D match to TRBD1 (5 bases). The CDR3 sequence: CASSLEGLKNQPQHF. CDR3 bases: TGTGCCAGCAGCTTAGAGGGGCTCAAGAATCAGCCCCAGCATTTT.